The 5 T cell receptor beta chains listed next were all sequenced from one sample in a study of T-cell memory formation after mild COVID-19. TCRdb analysed the 5' RACE reads with MiXCR anew, one entry per CDR3 protein. The table lists under 250,000 distinct CDR3 sequences, approximately 15% of them singletons. Sequencing was done on a sample of PBMCs or a T cell subset sorted from them (not recorded which). The source is an adult woman who had mild COVID-19 (a few samples of this study predate the infection). Cell type and time point are not known.

This clonotype was seen more than once but under ten times. The chain links TRBV14 to TRBJ2-6; TRBD1 might be the D (6 bases). Trimming took off 4 bases at V and 2 bases at J, with 18 bases between the two ends. Germline assignment: CDR1 SGHDN and CDR2 FVKESK. The CDR3 has 18 residues. CDR3 residues: CASSLIRGADPGANVLTF. The CDR3 nucleotides are TGTGCCAGCAGCCTGATCAGGGGCGCGGATCCTGGGGCCAACGTCCTGACTTTC.

This clonotype has a handful of counts. The chain links TRBV15 to TRBJ2-7, with D unclear. The CDR3 has 11 amino acids. From germline, CDR1 is LNHNV and CDR2 YYDKDF (reference sequence). The germline V and J ends were trimmed by 0 bases and 10 bases, with 7 bases remaining between them. The CDR3 is CATSRDGPQYF. DNA for the CDR3: TGTGCCACCAGCAGAGATGGGCCCCAGTACTTC.

This clonotype was detected once. The chain combines TRBV12-3 or TRBV12-4 with TRBJ2-1; D unresolved. V lost 1 base, J lost 8 bases, and 18 bases lay in between. This CDR3 region has 16 residues. CDR3 nucleotides: TGTGCCAGCAGTTTAGGTCTACTACCCCCATTGGATGAGCAGTTCTTC. Translation: CASSLGLLPPLDEQFF.

This chain uses TRBV5-6 with TRBJ2-7; D remains ambiguous. Looked up from germline, CDR1 is SGHDT and CDR2 is YYEEEE. This CDR3 contains 14 residues. Trimming removed 3 bases at V and 2 bases at J, with 12 bases between. The CDR3 region is CASSSLDRAYEQYF. In DNA, the CDR3 is TGTGCCAGCAGCTCGCTGGACCGTGCCTACGAGCAGTACTTC.

The rearrangement uses TRBV12-3 or TRBV12-4 and TRBJ2-1; TRBD2 aligns across 8 bases. The junction had 5 bases not matched to a gene; V was cut back by 3 bases and J by 7 bases. The CDR3 is 14 amino acids. The CDR3: CASSFLGLANEQFF. The CDR3 DNA sequence: TGTGCCAGCAGTTTCCTCGGACTAGCTAATGAGCAGTTCTTC.